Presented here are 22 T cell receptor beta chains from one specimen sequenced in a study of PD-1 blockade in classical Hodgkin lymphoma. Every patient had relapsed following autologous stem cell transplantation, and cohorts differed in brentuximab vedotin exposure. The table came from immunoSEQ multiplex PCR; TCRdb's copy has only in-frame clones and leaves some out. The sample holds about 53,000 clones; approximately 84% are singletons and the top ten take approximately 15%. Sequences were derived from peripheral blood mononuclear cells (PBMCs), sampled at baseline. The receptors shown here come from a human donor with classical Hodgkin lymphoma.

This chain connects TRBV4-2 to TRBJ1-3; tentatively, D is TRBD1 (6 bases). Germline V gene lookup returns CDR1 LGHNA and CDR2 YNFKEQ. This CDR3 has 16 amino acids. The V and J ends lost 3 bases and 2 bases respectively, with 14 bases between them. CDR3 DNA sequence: TGTGCCAGCAGCCAGTTTTCAGGGACAACTGGAAACACCATATATTTT. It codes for CASSQFSGTTGNTIYF.

This CDR3 reads CASSPTIGTANTGELFF. The CDR3 DNA sequence: TGTGCCAGCAGCCCGACGATAGGGACAGCGAACACCGGGGAGCTGTTTTTT. The chain employs TRBV7-6 and TRBJ2-2; 7 bases are shared with TRBD1. The CDR3 consists of 17 residues. Germline CDR1 SGHVS, CDR2 FNYEAQ. The ends lost 5 bases at V and 0 bases at J; junction bases unmatched: 9.

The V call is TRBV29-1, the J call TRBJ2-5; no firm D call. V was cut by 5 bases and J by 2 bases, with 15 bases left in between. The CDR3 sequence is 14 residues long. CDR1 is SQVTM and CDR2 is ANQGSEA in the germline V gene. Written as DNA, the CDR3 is TGCAGCGTTAGGGCCGTGGCGGAACAAGAGACCCAGTACTTC. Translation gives CSVRAVAEQETQYF.

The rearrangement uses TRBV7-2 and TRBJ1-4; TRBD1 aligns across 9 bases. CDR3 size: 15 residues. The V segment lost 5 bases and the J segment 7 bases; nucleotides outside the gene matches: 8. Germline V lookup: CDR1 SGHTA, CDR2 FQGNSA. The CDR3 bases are TGTGCCAGCAGCCCCTCACAGGGGGCGGGTGAAAAACTGTTTTTT. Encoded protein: CASSPSQGAGEKLFF.

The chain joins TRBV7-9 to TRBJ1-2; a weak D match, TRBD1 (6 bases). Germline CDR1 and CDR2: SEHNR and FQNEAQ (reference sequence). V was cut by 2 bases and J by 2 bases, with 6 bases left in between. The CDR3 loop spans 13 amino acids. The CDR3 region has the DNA TGTGCCAGCAGCTTACAGGGGAACTATGGCTACACCTTC. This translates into CASSLQGNYGYTF.

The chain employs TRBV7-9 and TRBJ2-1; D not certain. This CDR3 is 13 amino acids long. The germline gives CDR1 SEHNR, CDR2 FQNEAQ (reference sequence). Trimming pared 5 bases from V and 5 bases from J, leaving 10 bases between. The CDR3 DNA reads TGTGCCAGCAGCCCCCCGCGGAACAATGAGCAGTTCTTC. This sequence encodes CASSPPRNNEQFF.

The CDR3, as DNA: TGTGCCAGCCGGAGAACAGATACGCAGTATTTT. Its translation: CASRRTDTQYF. The chain combines TRBV6-5 with TRBJ2-3; D unclear. V lost 8 bases to trimming and J lost 3 bases, with 6 bases between them. Germline V gives CDR1 MNHEY, CDR2 SVGAGI. This CDR3 is 11 amino acids long.

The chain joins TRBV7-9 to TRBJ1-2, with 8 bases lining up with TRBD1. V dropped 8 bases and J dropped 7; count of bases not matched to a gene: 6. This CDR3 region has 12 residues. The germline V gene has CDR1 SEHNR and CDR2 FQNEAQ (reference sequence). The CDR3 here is CASLGQVSGYTF. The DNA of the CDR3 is TGTGCCAGCTTGGGACAGGTTTCTGGCTACACCTTC.

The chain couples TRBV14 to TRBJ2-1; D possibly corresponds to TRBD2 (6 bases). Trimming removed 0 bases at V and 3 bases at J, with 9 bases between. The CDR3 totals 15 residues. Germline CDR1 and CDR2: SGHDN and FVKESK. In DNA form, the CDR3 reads TGTGCCAGCAGCCAAGATCTAGCGATCTACAATGAGCAGTTCTTC. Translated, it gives CASSQDLAIYNEQFF.

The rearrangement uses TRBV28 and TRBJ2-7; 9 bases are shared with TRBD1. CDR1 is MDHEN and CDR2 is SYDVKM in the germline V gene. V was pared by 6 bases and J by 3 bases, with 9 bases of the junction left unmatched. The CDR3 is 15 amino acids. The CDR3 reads CASSPGQGVVYEQYF. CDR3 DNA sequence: TGTGCCAGCAGCCCGGGACAGGGAGTTGTCTACGAGCAGTACTTC.

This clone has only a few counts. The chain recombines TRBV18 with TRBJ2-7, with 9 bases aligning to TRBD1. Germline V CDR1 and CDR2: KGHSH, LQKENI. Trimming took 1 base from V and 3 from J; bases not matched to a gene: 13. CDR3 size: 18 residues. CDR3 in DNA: TGTGCCAGCTCACCACGGGAACAAGGACAGGGGATTTTCTACGAGCAGTACTTC. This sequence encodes CASSPREQGQGIFYEQYF.

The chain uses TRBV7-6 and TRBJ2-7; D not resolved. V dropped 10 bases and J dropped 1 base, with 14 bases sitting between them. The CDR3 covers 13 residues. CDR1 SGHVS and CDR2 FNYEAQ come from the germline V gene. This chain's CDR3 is CATSSRWSYEQYF. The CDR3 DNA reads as TGTGCCACCTCATCGCGGTGGTCCTACGAGCAGTACTTC.

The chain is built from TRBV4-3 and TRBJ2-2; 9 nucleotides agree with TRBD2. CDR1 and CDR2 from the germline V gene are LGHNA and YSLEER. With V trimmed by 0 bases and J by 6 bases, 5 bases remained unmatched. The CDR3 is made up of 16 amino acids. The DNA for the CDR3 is TGCGCCAGCAGCCAAGAGCTAGCGGGAAGGGCCGGGGAGCTGTTTTTT. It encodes CASSQELAGRAGELFF.

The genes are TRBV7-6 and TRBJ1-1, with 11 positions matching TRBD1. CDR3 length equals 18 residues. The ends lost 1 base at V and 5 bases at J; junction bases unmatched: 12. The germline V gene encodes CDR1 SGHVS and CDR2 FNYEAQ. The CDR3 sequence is CASSLGRRTGGRWTEAFF. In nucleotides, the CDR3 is TGTGCCAGCAGCTTAGGTAGGCGGACAGGGGGCAGGTGGACTGAAGCTTTCTTT.

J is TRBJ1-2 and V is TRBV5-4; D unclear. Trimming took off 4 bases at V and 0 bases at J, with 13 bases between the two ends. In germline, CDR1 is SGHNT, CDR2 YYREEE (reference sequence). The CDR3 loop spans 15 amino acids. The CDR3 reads CASSPGGGTNYGYTF. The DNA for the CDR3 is TGTGCCAGCAGCCCTGGAGGAGGGACTAACTATGGCTACACCTTC.

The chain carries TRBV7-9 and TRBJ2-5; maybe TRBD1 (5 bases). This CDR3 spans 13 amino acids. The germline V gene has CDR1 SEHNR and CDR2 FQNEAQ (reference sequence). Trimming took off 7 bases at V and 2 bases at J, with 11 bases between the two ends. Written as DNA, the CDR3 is TGTGCCAGCAAGATAGGGGAACAAGAGACCCAGTACTTC. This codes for CASKIGEQETQYF.

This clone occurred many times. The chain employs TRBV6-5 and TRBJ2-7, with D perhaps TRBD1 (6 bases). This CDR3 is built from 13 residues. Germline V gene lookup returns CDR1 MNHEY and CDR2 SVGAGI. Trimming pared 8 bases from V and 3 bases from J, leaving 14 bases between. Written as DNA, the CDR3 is TGTGCCAGCTTTGATCCAGGGGACTACGAGCAGTACTTC. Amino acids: CASFDPGDYEQYF.

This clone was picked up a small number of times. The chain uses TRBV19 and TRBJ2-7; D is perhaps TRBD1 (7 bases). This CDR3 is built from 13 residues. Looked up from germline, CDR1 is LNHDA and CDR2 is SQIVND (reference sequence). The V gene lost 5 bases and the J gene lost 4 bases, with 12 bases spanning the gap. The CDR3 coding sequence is TGTGCCAGTAGTCAGACAGGGACTTACGAGCAGTACTTC. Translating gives CASSQTGTYEQYF.

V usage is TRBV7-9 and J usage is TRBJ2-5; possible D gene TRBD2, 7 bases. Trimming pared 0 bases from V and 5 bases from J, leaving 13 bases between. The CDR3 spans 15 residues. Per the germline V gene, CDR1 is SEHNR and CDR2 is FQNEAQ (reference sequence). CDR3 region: CASSLAGGGRETQYF. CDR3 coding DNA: TGTGCCAGCAGCTTAGCGGGCGGGGGCCGGGAGACCCAGTACTTC.

CDR3 nucleotides: TGCGCCAGCAGCTTTGGACTAGCGGGAGGTGGGGAGACCCAGTACTTC. It codes for CASSFGLAGGGETQYF. The chain carries TRBV5-1 and TRBJ2-5; 14 bases align to TRBD2. The CDR3 consists of 16 residues. Germline V lookup: CDR1 SGHRS, CDR2 YFSETQ. V was pared by 2 bases and J by 5 bases, with 5 bases of the junction left unmatched.

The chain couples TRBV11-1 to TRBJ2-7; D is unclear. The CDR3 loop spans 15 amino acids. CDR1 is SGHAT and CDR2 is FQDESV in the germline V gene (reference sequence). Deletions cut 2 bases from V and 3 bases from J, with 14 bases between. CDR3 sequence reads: CASSLTPQDNYEQYF. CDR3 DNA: TGTGCCAGCAGCTTAACTCCTCAAGACAACTACGAGCAGTACTTC.

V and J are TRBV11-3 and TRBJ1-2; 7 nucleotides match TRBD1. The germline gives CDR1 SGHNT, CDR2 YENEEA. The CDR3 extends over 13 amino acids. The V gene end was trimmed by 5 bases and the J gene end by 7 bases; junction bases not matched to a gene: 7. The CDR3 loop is CASSLRQGGGYTF. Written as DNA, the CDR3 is TGTGCCAGCAGCCTGAGACAGGGTGGTGGCTACACCTTC. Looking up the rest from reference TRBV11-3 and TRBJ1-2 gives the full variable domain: EAGVVQSPRYKIIEKKQPVAFWCNPISGHNTLYWYLQNLGQGPELLIRYENEEAVDDSQLPKDRFSAERLKGVDSTLKIQPAELGDSAVYLCASSLRQGGGYTFGSGTRLTVV.